This T cell receptor beta chain was documented in a study of molecular identifiers for immune sequencing clone quantification. Study results and caveats: A shared barcode on identical TCR molecules could lead to underestimated sizes for highly expanded clones.

The germline gives CDR1 SGHRS, CDR2 YFSETQ. V was pared by 4 bases and J by 2 bases, with 17 bases between. The CDR3 spans 16 residues. Using its own MiXCR run on the PCR reads, TCRdb lists one record per CDR3 protein. The repertoire includes tens of thousands of distinct CDR3 sequences, roughly 23% of them detected once, and 0.8% to 1.2% sits in the top ten. In its sample, this clonotype was seen many times. The antigen is undetermined. The V and J genes are TRBV5-1 and TRBJ2-3, with D unclear. Sequenced: naive CD8+ T cells from blood, with Jurkat cell RNA spiked in. Subset specified: FACS-sorted CD8+CD4-CCR7+CD45RA+ naive T cells. The clonotype was recovered from a human donor in good health. Some libraries in this study had Jurkat cell RNA spiked in. CDR3 protein: CASSTRTLRSTDTQYF. The CDR3 DNA reads as TGCGCCAGCAGCACCAGGACGCTAAGGTCCACAGATACGCAGTATTTT.